A single sample gave rise to the 16 T cell receptor beta chains below, sequenced in a study of blood T cell repertoires in COVID-19 (dated by TCRdb to 2018 to 2020). Libraries were prepared through the immunoSEQ multiplex PCR assay. TCRdb obtained this table from immuneACCESS and retained in-frame rearrangements with V and J assigned. These tables miss some clones; where compared with another copy, unresolved V genes account for less than half of the shortfall, and the remainder is unexplained. For this sample there are 170,000 or so clones; approximately 85% appear just once. The ten largest clones add up to 5% to 7.5% of the sample. Specimen: PBMCs or T cells enriched from blood (not recorded which). These receptors came from a man aged 35-49 years who had recovered from COVID-19.

The sample holds a few counts of this clone. This sequence joins TRBV19 and TRBJ1-5, with TRBD1 identical over 9 bases. V shed 3 bases, J shed 3 bases, and the junction held 3 bases outside the gene matches. CDR3 length equals 15 residues. Germline V gives CDR1 LNHDA, CDR2 SQIVND (reference sequence). The chain's CDR3 is CASSIGTGNNQPQHF. The CDR3, as DNA: TGTGCCAGTAGTATCGGGACAGGGAACAATCAGCCCCAGCATTTT.

This rearrangement joins TRBV2 to TRBJ1-5; perhaps TRBD1 as D (6 bases). Per germline, CDR1 SNHLY and CDR2 FYNNEI. The CDR3 runs to 13 residues. V gave up 8 bases and J gave up 3 bases, with 11 bases separating them. The CDR3 nucleotides are TGTGCCAGCGCCCGGGACAACAATCAGCCCCAGCATTTT. Translated: CASARDNNQPQHF. The whole variable domain, remainder taken from reference TRBV2 and TRBJ1-5, is EPEVTQTPSHQVTQMGQEVILRCVPISNHLYFYWYRQILGQKVEFLVSFYNNEISEKSEIFDDQFSVERPDGSNFTLKIRSTKLEDSAMYFCASARDNNQPQHFGDGTRLSIL.

A word on this clone: Other DNA sequences of this sample code for an identical CDR3. The chain links TRBV11-2 to TRBJ1-3; weak D call: TRBD1 (6 bases). V lost 4 bases, J lost 8 bases, and 6 bases lay in between. Germline CDR1 and CDR2: SGHAT and FQNNGV. The CDR3 is made up of 11 amino acids. The CDR3 spells CASSSGDTIYF. The DNA of the CDR3 is TGTGCCAGCAGCTCAGGGGACACCATATATTTT.

There are a few counts of this clone. The chain couples TRBV11-3 to TRBJ2-7, with D possibly matching TRBD1 (6 bases). This CDR3 has 16 amino acids. The germline gives CDR1 SGHNT, CDR2 YENEEA. V was pared by 3 bases and J by 0 bases, with 15 bases between. The CDR3 sequence: CASSFFGTSSSYEQYF. In DNA form, the CDR3 reads TGTGCCAGCAGCTTTTTCGGGACATCCTCCTCCTACGAGCAGTACTTC.

The chain couples TRBV7-8 to TRBJ1-4; unclear D gene. This CDR3 has 16 amino acids. Germline CDR1 reads SGHVS; CDR2 reads FQNEAQ. V was cut by 5 bases and J by 7 bases, with 20 bases left in between. The CDR3 loop is CASSPSSGSWSEKLFF. The CDR3 DNA is TGTGCCAGCAGCCCCTCCTCGGGGTCATGGTCTGAAAAACTGTTTTTT.

The rearrangement uses TRBV10-1 and TRBJ1-1; maybe TRBD1 (6 bases). The CDR3 sequence is 13 residues long. The germline gives CDR1 WNHNN, CDR2 SYGVQD (reference sequence). The V end lost 7 bases, the J end lost 1 base, and 10 bases lay between the germline ends. The CDR3 loop is CASMGGGNTEAFF. The CDR3 DNA is TGCGCCAGCATGGGAGGGGGGAACACTGAAGCTTTCTTT.

CDR3 sequence: CASSEQGGGGYTF. Here the CDR3 DNA reads TGTGCCAGCAGCGAACAGGGGGGAGGAGGCTACACCTTC. The chain is built from TRBV9 and TRBJ1-2, with 8 bases that match TRBD1. With V trimmed by 3 bases and J by 8 bases, 6 bases remained unmatched. Germline-derived CDR1 and CDR2 are SGDLS and YYNGEE. The length of the CDR3 is 13 residues.

The chain uses TRBV25-1 and TRBJ2-7; TRBD1 aligns across 8 bases. Trimming cost V 5 bases and J 4 bases; bases outside gene matches: 4. CDR1 is MGHDK, CDR2 SYGVNS, per germline. The CDR3 sequence is 13 residues long. CDR3 region: CASSQGQVYEQYF. The CDR3 DNA sequence: TGTGCCAGCAGTCAGGGACAGGTATACGAGCAGTACTTC.

This chain uses TRBV15 with TRBJ2-7, with TRBD2 matching over 8 bases. CDR1 and CDR2 (germline): LNHNV, YYDKDF (reference sequence). CDR3 size: 16 residues. Trimming cost V 0 bases and J 1 base; bases outside gene matches: 5. CDR3 region: CATSRDRSGGSYEQYF. CDR3 nucleotides: TGTGCCACCAGCAGAGATCGAAGCGGGGGATCCTACGAGCAGTACTTC.

This CDR3 is CASSYPSTGPQETQYF. CDR3 nucleotides: TGTGCCAGCAGCTATCCTTCGACAGGGCCCCAAGAGACCCAGTACTTC. The chain employs TRBV13 and TRBJ2-5; 7 bases are a match to TRBD1. The junction had 9 bases not matched to a gene; V was cut back by 4 bases and J by 1 base. Germline lookup yields CDR1 PRHDT and CDR2 FYEKMQ (reference sequence). This CDR3 has 16 residues.

This clone was picked up one time. The chain combines TRBV28 with TRBJ1-5; 10 bases are shared with TRBD1. J was trimmed by 6 bases and V by 6 bases; bases with no gene match: 5. The CDR3 extends over 14 amino acids. The germline V gene encodes CDR1 MDHEN and CDR2 SYDVKM. CDR3 region: CASRRDRGSQPQHF. CDR3 DNA: TGTGCCAGCAGAAGGGACAGGGGAAGTCAGCCCCAGCATTTT.

The rearrangement links TRBV7-9 to TRBJ2-5; tentatively, D is TRBD2 (6 bases). Germline loops: CDR1 SEHNR, CDR2 FQNEAQ (reference sequence). The CDR3 runs to 15 residues. V lost 7 bases and J 1 base, leaving 16 bases between the germline ends. The CDR3 DNA follows: TGTGCCAGCACCTCCCAAATGGGGGGCCAAGAGACCCAGTACTTC. This codes for CASTSQMGGQETQYF.

The chain recombines TRBV28 with TRBJ2-1; D is perhaps TRBD2 (6 bases). With 7 bases removed from V and 12 bases from J, the gap between germline ends came to 16 bases. This CDR3 is 12 amino acids long. The V gene's germline CDR1 is MDHEN and CDR2 SYDVKM. DNA for the CDR3: TGTGCCAGCACCCATTATGCCGGGGGGCAGTTCTTC. As protein: CASTHYAGGQFF. Complete variable domain (other parts from reference TRBV28 and TRBJ2-1): DVKVTQSSRYLVKRTGEKVFLECVQDMDHENMFWYRQDPGLGLRLIYFSYDVKMKEKGDIPEGYSVSREKKERFSLILESASTNQTSMYLCASTHYAGGQFFGPGTRLTVL.

V and J are TRBV6-5 and TRBJ2-6; D gene uncertain. Germline lookup yields CDR1 MNHEY and CDR2 SVGAGI. This CDR3 region has 13 residues. Trimming cost V 10 bases and J 1 base, with 8 bases left between them. In DNA form, the CDR3 reads TGTGCCACCCTCAGATCTGGGGCCAACGTCCTGACTTTC. Translating it yields CATLRSGANVLTF.

The genes are TRBV10-2 and TRBJ1-1; no clear D. Germline-derived CDR1 and CDR2 are WSHSY and SAAADI. With 10 bases removed from V and 0 bases from J, the gap between germline ends came to 15 bases. The CDR3 spans 14 residues. In DNA, the CDR3 is TGCGCCACCAGCAAGGTCGGGTTGAACACTGAAGCTTTCTTT. As protein: CATSKVGLNTEAFF.

This chain joins TRBV5-1 and TRBJ2-3; TRBD1 matches 8 bases. There are 15 residues in the CDR3. Germline V gene data show CDR1 as SGHRS and CDR2 as YFSETQ. J gave up 6 bases and V 3 bases, and 9 bases lay outside the gene matches. The CDR3 bases are TGCGCCAGCAGCTGGCAGGGGGCTGGTTTGGATACGCAGTATTTT. Translating gives CASSWQGAGLDTQYF.